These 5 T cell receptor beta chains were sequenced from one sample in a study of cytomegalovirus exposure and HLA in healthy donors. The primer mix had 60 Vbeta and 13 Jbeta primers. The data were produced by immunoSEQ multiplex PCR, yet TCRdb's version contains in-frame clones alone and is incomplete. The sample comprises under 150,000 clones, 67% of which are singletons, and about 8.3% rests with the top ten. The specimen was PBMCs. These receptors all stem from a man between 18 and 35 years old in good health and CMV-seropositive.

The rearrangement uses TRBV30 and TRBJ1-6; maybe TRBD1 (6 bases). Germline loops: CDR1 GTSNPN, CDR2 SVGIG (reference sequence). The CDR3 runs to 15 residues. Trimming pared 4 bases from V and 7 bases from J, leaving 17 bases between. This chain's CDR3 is CAWTVAGALNSPLHF. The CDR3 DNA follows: TGTGCCTGGACAGTAGCAGGGGCTTTGAATTCACCCCTCCACTTT.

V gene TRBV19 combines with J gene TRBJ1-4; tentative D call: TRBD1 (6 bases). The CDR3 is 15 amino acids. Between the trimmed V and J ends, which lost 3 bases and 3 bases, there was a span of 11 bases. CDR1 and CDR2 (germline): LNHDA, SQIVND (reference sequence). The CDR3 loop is CASSILRGANEKLFF. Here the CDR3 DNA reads TGTGCCAGTAGTATCCTCAGGGGTGCTAATGAAAAACTGTTTTTT. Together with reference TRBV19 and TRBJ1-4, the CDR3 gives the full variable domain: DGGITQSPKYLFRKEGQNVTLSCEQNLNHDAMYWYRQDPGQGLRLIYYSQIVNDFQKGDIAEGYSVSREKKESFPLTVTSAQKNPTAFYLCASSILRGANEKLFFGSGTQLSVL.

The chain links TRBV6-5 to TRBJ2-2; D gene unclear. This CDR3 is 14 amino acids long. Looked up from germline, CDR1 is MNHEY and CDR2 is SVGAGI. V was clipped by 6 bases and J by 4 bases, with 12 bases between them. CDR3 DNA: TGTGCCAGCAGCCCGAGGCCGGGCACCGGGGAGCTGTTTTTT. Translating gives CASSPRPGTGELFF.

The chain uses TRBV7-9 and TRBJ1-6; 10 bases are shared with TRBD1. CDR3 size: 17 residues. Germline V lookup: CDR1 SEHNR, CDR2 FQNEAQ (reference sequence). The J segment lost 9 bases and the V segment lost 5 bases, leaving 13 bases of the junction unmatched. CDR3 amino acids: CASSDQAPGQGTSPLHF. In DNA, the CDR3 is TGTGCCAGCAGCGATCAAGCTCCGGGACAGGGGACTTCACCCCTCCACTTT.

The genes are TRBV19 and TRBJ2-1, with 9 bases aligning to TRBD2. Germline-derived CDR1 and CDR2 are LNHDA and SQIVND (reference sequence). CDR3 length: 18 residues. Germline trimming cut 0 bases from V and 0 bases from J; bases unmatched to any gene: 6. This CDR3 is CASSIDGSGGHSYNEQFF. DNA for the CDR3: TGTGCCAGTAGTATAGATGGTAGCGGGGGACACTCCTACAATGAGCAGTTCTTC.